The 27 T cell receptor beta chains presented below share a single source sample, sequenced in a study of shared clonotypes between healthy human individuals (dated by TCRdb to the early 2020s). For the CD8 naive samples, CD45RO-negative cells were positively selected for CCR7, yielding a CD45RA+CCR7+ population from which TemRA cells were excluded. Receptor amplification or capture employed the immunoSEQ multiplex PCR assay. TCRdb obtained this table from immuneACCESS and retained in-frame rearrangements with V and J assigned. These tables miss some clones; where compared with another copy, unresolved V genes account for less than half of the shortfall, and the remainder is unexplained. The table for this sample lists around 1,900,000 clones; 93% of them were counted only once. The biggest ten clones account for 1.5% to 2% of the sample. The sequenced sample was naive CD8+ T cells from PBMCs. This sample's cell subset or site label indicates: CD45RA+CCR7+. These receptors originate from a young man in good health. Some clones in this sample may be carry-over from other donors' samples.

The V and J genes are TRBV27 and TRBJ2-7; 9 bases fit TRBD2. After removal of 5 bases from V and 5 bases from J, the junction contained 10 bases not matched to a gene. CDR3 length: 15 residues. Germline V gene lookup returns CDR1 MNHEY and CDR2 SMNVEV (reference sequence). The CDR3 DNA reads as TGTGCCAGCAGTACCTTCAGCGGGAGGATGGACGAGCAGTACTTC. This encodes CASSTFSGRMDEQYF.

The CDR3 sequence is CASSWASPQHF. CDR3 DNA sequence: TGTGCCAGCAGTTGGGCAAGCCCCCAGCATTTT. This rearrangement joins TRBV28 to TRBJ1-5; D gene ambiguous. The CDR3 loop spans 11 amino acids. V dropped 4 bases and J dropped 10 bases, with 8 bases sitting between them. Germline V lookup: CDR1 MDHEN, CDR2 SYDVKM.

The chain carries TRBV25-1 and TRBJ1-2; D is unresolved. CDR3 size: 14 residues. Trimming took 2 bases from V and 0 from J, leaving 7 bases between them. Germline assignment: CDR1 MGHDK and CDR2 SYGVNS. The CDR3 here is CASSEGITNYGYTF. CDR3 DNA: TGTGCCAGCAGTGAAGGGATCACTAACTATGGCTACACCTTC.

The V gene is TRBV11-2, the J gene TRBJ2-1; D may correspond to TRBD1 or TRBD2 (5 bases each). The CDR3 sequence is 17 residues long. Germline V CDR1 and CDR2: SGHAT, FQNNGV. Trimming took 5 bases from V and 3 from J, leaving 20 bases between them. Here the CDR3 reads CASSGGLRGRLYNEQFF. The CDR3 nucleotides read TGTGCCAGCAGCGGGGGATTACGAGGGCGCCTCTACAATGAGCAGTTCTTC. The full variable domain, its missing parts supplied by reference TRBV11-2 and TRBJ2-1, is EAGVAQSPRYKIIEKRQSVAFWCNPISGHATLYWYQQILGQGPKLLIQFQNNGVVDDSQLPKDRFSAERLKGVDSTLKIQPAKLEDSAVYLCASSGGLRGRLYNEQFFGPGTRLTVL.

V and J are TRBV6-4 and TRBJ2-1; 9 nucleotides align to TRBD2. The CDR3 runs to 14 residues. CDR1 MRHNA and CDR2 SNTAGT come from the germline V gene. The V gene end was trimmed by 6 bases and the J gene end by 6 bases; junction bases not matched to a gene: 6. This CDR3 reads CASRAGGPLNEQFF. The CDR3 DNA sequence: TGTGCCAGCAGGGCGGGAGGGCCTCTCAATGAGCAGTTCTTC.

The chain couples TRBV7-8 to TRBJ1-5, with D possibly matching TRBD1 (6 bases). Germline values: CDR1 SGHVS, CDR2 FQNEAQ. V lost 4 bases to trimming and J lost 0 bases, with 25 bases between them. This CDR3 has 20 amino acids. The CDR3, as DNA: TGTGCCAGCAGCTCGCCTAGATCACAGGGCGGGGTCTATAGCAATCAGCCCCAGCATTTT. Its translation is CASSSPRSQGGVYSNQPQHF.

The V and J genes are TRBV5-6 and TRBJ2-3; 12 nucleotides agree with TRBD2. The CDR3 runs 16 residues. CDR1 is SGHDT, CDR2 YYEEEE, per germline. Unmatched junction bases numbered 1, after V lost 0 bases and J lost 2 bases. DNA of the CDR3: TGTGCCAGCAGCTTGGGACTAGCGGGAGACACAGATACGCAGTATTTT. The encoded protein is CASSLGLAGDTDTQYF. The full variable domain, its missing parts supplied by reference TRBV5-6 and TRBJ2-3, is DAGVTQSPTHLIKTRGQQVTLRCSPKSGHDTVSWYQQALGQGPQFIFQYYEEEERQRGNFPDRFSGHQFPNYSSELNVNALLLGDSALYLCASSLGLAGDTDTQYFGPGTRLTVL.

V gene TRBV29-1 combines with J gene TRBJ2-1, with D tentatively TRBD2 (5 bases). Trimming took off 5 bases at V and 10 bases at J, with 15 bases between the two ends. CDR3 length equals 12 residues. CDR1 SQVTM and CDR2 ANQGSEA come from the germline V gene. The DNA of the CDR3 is TGCAGCGTTCCCCCCCCGGGCGGGGAGCAGTTCTTC. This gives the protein CSVPPPGGEQFF.

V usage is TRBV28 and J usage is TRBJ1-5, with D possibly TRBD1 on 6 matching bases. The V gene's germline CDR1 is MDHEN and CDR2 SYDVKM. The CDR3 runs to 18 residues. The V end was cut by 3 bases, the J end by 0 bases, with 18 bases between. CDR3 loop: CASSFRDKGTSSNQPQHF. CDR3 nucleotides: TGTGCCAGCAGTTTCCGGGATAAGGGGACATCTAGCAATCAGCCCCAGCATTTT. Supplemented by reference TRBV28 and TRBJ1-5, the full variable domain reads DVKVTQSSRYLVKRTGEKVFLECVQDMDHENMFWYRQDPGLGLRLIYFSYDVKMKEKGDIPEGYSVSREKKERFSLILESASTNQTSMYLCASSFRDKGTSSNQPQHFGDGTRLSIL.

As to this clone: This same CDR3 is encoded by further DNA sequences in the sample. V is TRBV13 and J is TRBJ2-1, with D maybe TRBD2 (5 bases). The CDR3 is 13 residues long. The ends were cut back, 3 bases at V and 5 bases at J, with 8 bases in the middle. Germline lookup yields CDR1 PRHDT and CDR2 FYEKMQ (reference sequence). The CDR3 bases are TGTGCCAGCAGCTTGGGGAGAAACAATGAGCAGTTCTTC. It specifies CASSLGRNNEQFF.

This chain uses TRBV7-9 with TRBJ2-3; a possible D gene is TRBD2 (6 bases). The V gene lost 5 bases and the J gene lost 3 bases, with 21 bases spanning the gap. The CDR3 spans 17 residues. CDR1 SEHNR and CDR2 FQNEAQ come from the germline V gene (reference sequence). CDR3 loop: CASSPRGEAEGTDTQYF. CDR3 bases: TGTGCCAGCAGCCCCCGCGGCGAAGCGGAGGGGACAGATACGCAGTATTTT.

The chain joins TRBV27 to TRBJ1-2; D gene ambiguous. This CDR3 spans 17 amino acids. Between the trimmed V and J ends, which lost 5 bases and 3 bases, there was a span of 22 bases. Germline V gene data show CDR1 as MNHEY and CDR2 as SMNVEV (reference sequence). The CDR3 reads CASSISLIGREDYGYTF. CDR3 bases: TGTGCCAGCAGTATAAGCCTAATAGGACGGGAAGACTATGGCTACACCTTC.

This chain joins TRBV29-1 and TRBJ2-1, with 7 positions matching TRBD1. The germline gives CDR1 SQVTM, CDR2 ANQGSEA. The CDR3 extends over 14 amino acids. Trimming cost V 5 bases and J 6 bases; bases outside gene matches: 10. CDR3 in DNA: TGCAGCGTTAAAACCCCCGAGGGGGCCAATGAGCAGTTCTTC. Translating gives CSVKTPEGANEQFF.

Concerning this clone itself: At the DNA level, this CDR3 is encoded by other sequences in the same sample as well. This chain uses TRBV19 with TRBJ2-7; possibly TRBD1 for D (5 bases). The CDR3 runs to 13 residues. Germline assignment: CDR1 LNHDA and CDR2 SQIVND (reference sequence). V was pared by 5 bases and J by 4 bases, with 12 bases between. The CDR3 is CASSGTQGYEQYF. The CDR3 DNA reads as TGTGCCAGTAGTGGAACTCAGGGTTACGAGCAGTACTTC.

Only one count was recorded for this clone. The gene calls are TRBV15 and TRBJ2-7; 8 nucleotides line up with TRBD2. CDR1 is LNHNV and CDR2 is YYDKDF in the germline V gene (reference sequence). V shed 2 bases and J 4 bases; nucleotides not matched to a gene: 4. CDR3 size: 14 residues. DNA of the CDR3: TGTGCCACCAGCAGACTAGCGGGCTTATACGAGCAGTACTTC. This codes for CATSRLAGLYEQYF.

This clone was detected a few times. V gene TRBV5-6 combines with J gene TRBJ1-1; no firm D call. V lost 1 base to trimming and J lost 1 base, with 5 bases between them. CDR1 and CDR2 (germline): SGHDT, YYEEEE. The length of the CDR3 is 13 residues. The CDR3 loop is CASSLRPNTEAFF. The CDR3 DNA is TGTGCCAGCAGCTTGAGGCCGAACACTGAAGCTTTCTTT.

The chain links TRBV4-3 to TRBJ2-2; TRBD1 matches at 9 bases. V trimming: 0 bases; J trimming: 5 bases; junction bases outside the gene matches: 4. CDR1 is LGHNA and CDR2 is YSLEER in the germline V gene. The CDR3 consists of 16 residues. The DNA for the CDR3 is TGCGCCAGCAGCCAAGATACAGGGGGCGTAACCGGGGAGCTGTTTTTT. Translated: CASSQDTGGVTGELFF.

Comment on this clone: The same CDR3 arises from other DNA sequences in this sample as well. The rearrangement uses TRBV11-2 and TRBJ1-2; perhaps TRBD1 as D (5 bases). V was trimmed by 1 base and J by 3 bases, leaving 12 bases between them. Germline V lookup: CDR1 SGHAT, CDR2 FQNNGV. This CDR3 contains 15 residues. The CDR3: CASSLVGRADYGYTF. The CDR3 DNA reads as TGTGCCAGCAGCTTAGTGGGCAGGGCGGACTATGGCTACACCTTC. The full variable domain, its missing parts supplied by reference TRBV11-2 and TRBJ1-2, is EAGVAQSPRYKIIEKRQSVAFWCNPISGHATLYWYQQILGQGPKLLIQFQNNGVVDDSQLPKDRFSAERLKGVDSTLKIQPAKLEDSAVYLCASSLVGRADYGYTFGSGTRLTVV.

The CDR3 coding sequence is TGTGCCAGTAGTATAGGAGTCTACGAGCAGTACTTC. Encoded protein: CASSIGVYEQYF. V and J are TRBV19 and TRBJ2-7; D is unresolved. Deletions cut 1 base from V and 3 bases from J, with 4 bases between. This CDR3 is 12 amino acids long. The germline V gene has CDR1 LNHDA and CDR2 SQIVND (reference sequence). The variable domain in full, completed from reference TRBV19 and TRBJ2-7, reads DGGITQSPKYLFRKEGQNVTLSCEQNLNHDAMYWYRQDPGQGLRLIYYSQIVNDFQKGDIAEGYSVSREKKESFPLTVTSAQKNPTAFYLCASSIGVYEQYFGPGTRLTVT.

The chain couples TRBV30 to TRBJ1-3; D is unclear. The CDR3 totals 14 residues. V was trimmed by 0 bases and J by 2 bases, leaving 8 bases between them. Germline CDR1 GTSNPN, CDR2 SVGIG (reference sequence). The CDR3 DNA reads TGTGCCTGGAGTGTAGGGCAGACTGGAAACACCATATATTTT. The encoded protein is CAWSVGQTGNTIYF.

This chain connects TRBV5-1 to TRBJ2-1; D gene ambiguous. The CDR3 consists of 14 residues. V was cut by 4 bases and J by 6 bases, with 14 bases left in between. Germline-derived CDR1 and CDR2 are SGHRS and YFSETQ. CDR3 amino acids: CASSPWVGSNEQFF. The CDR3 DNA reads TGCGCCAGCAGCCCGTGGGTCGGCAGCAATGAGCAGTTCTTC. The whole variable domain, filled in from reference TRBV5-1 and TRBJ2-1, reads KAGVTQTPRYLIKTRGQQVTLSCSPISGHRSVSWYQQTPGQGLQFLFEYFSETQRNKGNFPGRFSGRQFSNSRSEMNVSTLELGDSALYLCASSPWVGSNEQFFGPGTRLTVL.

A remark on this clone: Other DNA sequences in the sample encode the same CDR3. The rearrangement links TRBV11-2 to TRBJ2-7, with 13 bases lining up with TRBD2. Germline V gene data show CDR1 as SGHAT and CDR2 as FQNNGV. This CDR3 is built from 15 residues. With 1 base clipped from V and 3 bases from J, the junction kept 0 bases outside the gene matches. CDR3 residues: CASSLGTSGSYEQYF. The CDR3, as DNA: TGTGCCAGCAGCTTAGGGACTAGCGGGAGCTACGAGCAGTACTTC.

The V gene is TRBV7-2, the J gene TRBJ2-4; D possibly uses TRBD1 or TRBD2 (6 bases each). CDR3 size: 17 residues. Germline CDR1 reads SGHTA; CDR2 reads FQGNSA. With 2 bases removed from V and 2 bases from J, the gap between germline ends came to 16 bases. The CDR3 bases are TGTGCCAGCAGCTTATACGGCGGGACAATTTCCAAAAACATTCAGTACTTC. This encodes CASSLYGGTISKNIQYF.

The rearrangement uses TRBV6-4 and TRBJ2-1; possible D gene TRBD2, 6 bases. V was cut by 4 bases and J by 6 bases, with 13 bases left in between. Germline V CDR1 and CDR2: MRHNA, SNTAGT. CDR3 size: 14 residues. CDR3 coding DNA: TGTGCCAGCAGTGGACAAGCGGGTACCAATGAGCAGTTCTTC. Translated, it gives CASSGQAGTNEQFF.

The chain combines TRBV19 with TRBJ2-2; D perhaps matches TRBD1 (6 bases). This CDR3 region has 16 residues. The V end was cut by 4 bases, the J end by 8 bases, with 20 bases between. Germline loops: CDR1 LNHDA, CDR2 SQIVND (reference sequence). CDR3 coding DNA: TGTGCCAGTAGTACCCCAGGGGATCTCGTTTGGGGGGAGCTGTTTTTT. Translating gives CASSTPGDLVWGELFF.

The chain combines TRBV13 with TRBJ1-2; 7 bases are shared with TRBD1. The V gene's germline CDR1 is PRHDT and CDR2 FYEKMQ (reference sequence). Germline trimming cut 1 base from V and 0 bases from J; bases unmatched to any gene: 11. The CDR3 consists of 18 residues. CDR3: CASSLVLKGANANYGYTF. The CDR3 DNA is TGTGCCAGCAGCTTAGTTCTAAAGGGGGCGAACGCTAACTATGGCTACACCTTC.

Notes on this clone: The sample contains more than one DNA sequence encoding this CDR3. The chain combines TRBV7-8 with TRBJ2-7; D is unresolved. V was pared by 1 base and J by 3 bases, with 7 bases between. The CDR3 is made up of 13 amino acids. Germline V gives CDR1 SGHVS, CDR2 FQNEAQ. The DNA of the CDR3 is TGTGCCAGCAGCTTAGACCGTGGCTACGAGCAGTACTTC. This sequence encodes CASSLDRGYEQYF.